The 15 T cell receptor beta chains below all came from one sample that was sequenced in a study of blood T cell repertoires in COVID-19. Assay: immunoSEQ multiplex PCR; the TCRdb copy retains only in-frame clones and omits some. The data contain about 39,000 clones, 70% to 90% of them seen just once; the ten biggest clones take up 55% to 60%. Material for sequencing was peripheral blood. These receptors were obtained from a man in his 70s with acute or convalescent COVID-19.

This clone has just a few counts. V is TRBV2 and J is TRBJ2-2; TRBD2 agrees at 7 bases. J was trimmed by 1 base and V by 8 bases; bases with no gene match: 7. This CDR3 has 15 amino acids. CDR1 SNHLY and CDR2 FYNNEI come from the germline V gene. For the CDR3, the DNA is TGTGCCAGCCGTCCGGGACTAAAGAACACCGGGGAGCTGTTTTTT. This sequence encodes CASRPGLKNTGELFF.

This chain connects TRBV4-3 to TRBJ1-1; D not certain. Trimming took off 0 bases at V and 10 bases at J, with 18 bases between the two ends. This CDR3 is built from 15 residues. The germline V gene has CDR1 LGHNA and CDR2 YSLEER. The CDR3: CASSQDNMVPGGAFF. The CDR3 DNA reads as TGCGCCAGCAGCCAAGATAATATGGTGCCAGGAGGAGCTTTCTTT.

V gene TRBV28 combines with J gene TRBJ1-5; 10 positions agree with TRBD1. The CDR3 consists of 16 residues. The V gene end was trimmed by 4 bases and the J gene end by 0 bases; junction bases not matched to a gene: 3. CDR1 MDHEN and CDR2 SYDVKM come from the germline V gene. The CDR3 is CASSSGQGYSNQPQHF. The CDR3 bases are TGTGCCAGCAGTTCGGGACAGGGGTATAGCAATCAGCCCCAGCATTTT.

This clone was picked up one time. This chain links TRBV2 with TRBJ1-1, with D possibly matching TRBD1 (6 bases). The germline V gene encodes CDR1 SNHLY and CDR2 FYNNEI. V gave up 6 bases and J gave up 4 bases, with 12 bases separating them. This CDR3 has 13 residues. CDR3 in amino acids: CASRVDRSTEAFF. The CDR3 DNA sequence: TGTGCCAGCAGAGTAGACAGGAGCACTGAAGCTTTCTTT. The full variable domain, its missing parts supplied by reference TRBV2 and TRBJ1-1, is EPEVTQTPSHQVTQMGQEVILRCVPISNHLYFYWYRQILGQKVEFLVSFYNNEISEKSEIFDDQFSVERPDGSNFTLKIRSTKLEDSAMYFCASRVDRSTEAFFGQGTRLTVV.

Only one count was recorded for this clone. The rearrangement uses TRBV28 and TRBJ2-7, with 7 bases matching TRBD2. CDR3 length: 15 residues. Germline V gives CDR1 MDHEN, CDR2 SYDVKM. The V and J ends lost 6 bases and 1 base, in that order; junction bases with no gene match: 9. The CDR3 region has the DNA TGTGCCAGCAGCGCCGGGGGGACGGATTCCTACGAGCAGTACTTC. Its protein product is CASSAGGTDSYEQYF.

The genes are TRBV7-2 and TRBJ2-2, with a possible D match to TRBD1 (6 bases). Trimming removed 5 bases at V and 4 bases at J, with 11 bases between. Germline-derived CDR1 and CDR2 are SGHTA and FQGNSA. The CDR3 contains 14 residues. The CDR3 sequence: CASSTQGGTGELFF. The CDR3, as DNA: TGTGCCAGCAGCACCCAAGGGGGCACCGGGGAGCTGTTTTTT.

This clone was observed once. The chain is built from TRBV7-2 and TRBJ1-2; D perhaps matches TRBD1 (6 bases). From germline, CDR1 is SGHTA and CDR2 FQGNSA. Trimming left V 2 bases short and J 8 bases short, with 12 bases between. CDR3 length: 13 amino acids. Here the CDR3 reads CASSLSGTKGYTF. The CDR3 DNA sequence: TGTGCCAGCAGCTTATCCGGGACAAAGGGCTACACCTTC. The full variable domain, rest sourced from reference TRBV7-2 and TRBJ1-2, is GAGVSQSPSNKVTEKGKDVELRCDPISGHTALYWYRQSLGQGLEFLIYFQGNSAPDKSGLPSDRFSAERTGGSVSTLTIQRTQQEDSAVYLCASSLSGTKGYTFGSGTRLTVV.

This clone appeared a single time. This chain links TRBV7-9 with TRBJ2-7; a weak D match, TRBD1 (8 bases). The CDR3 is made up of 15 amino acids. The V and J ends lost 5 bases and 4 bases respectively, with 18 bases between them. The germline V gene has CDR1 SEHNR and CDR2 FQNEAQ (reference sequence). The CDR3 sequence: CASSPPSGTGYEQYF. CDR3 DNA: TGTGCCAGCAGCCCCCCCAGCGGGACAGGTTACGAGCAGTACTTC.

This clone showed up just a few times. The rearrangement uses TRBV27 and TRBJ1-1, with a possible D match to TRBD1 (5 bases). Deletions cut 7 bases from V and 7 bases from J, with 10 bases between. The CDR3 totals 11 residues. Germline assignment: CDR1 MNHEY and CDR2 SMNVEV (reference sequence). The CDR3 region is CASTSGGEAFF. Written as DNA, the CDR3 is TGTGCCAGCACCTCGGGGGGTGAAGCTTTCTTT.

The chain links TRBV28 to TRBJ1-1; TRBD1 is a possible D gene (6 bases). V shed 10 bases and J shed 5 bases, with 11 bases lying between them. The CDR3 extends over 11 amino acids. In germline, CDR1 is MDHEN, CDR2 SYDVKM. The CDR3 DNA reads as TGTGCCATTAAGAGGGGGACTGAAGCTTTCTTT. Protein product: CAIKRGTEAFF.

DNA of the CDR3: TGTGCCAGCAGCGCCCTGACTCCCCGGAGTGAAGCTTTCTTT. Protein sequence: CASSALTPRSEAFF. The chain uses TRBV9 and TRBJ1-1, with D unclear. Looked up from germline, CDR1 is SGDLS and CDR2 is YYNGEE. Deletions cut 3 bases from V and 7 bases from J, with 16 bases between. CDR3 length: 14 amino acids.

The CDR3 nucleotides read TGTGCCAGCTCACCACTAGCGGGAGGGAGGACTGAAGCTTTCTTT. Its protein is CASSPLAGGRTEAFF. The chain has TRBV18 and TRBJ1-1, with D unresolved. CDR1 KGHSH and CDR2 LQKENI come from the germline V gene. There are 15 residues in the CDR3. V was trimmed by 1 base and J by 5 bases, leaving 14 bases between them.

This clone turned up a few times. The V and J genes are TRBV7-3 and TRBJ2-3; D is possibly TRBD2 (6 bases). The germline V gene has CDR1 SGHTA and CDR2 FQGTGA. V was pared by 5 bases and J by 4 bases, with 19 bases between. This CDR3 has 16 amino acids. DNA of the CDR3: TGTGCCAGCAGCCGAAGAGGTCGGGAGCTGGCAGATACGCAGTATTTT. Translation: CASSRRGRELADTQYF.

This chain joins TRBV4-2 and TRBJ2-5; 12 bases line up with TRBD2. Unmatched junction bases numbered 2, after V lost 4 bases and J lost 2 bases. The CDR3 loop spans 15 amino acids. CDR1 is LGHNA and CDR2 is YNFKEQ in the germline V gene. The CDR3 here is CASSRGTSGQETQYF. Written as DNA, the CDR3 is TGTGCCAGCAGCCGAGGGACTAGCGGGCAAGAGACCCAGTACTTC.

This chain links TRBV6-5 with TRBJ1-1, with TRBD1 as a possible D gene (5 bases). Per the germline V gene, CDR1 is MNHEY and CDR2 is SVGAGI. Trimming shortened V by 11 bases and J by 8 bases, and 12 bases separated the two germline ends. The CDR3 has 10 amino acids. In DNA form, the CDR3 reads TGTGCCGCCGGCGGGGCCGAAGCTTTCTTT. It translates to CAAGGAEAFF.